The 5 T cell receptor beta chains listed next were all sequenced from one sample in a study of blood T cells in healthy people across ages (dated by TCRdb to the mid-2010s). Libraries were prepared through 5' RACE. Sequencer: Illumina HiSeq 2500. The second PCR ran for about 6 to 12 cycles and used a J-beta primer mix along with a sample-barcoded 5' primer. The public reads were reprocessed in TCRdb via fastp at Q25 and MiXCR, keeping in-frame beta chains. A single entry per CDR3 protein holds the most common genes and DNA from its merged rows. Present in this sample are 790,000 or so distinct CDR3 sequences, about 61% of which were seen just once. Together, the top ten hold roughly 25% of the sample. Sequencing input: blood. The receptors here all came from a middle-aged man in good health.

The CDR3 nucleotides are TGTGCCACCAGGGAGACAGGGTCCGGGGAGCTGTTTTTT. Its protein is CATRETGSGELFF. V usage is TRBV24-1 and J usage is TRBJ2-2, with TRBD1 matching 7 bases. Germline values: CDR1 KGHDR, CDR2 SFDVKD. The CDR3 is 13 amino acids. J was trimmed by 6 bases and V by 7 bases; bases with no gene match: 4.

This CDR3 reads CASSLSGDRDLEGQYF. As DNA, the CDR3 is TGCGCCAGCAGTTTGTCCGGGGACAGAGACCTCGAGGGGCAGTACTTC. The chain employs TRBV5-1 and TRBJ2-7, with 7 positions matching TRBD1. This CDR3 region has 16 residues. CDR1 is SGHRS and CDR2 is YFSETQ in the germline V gene. V gave up 5 bases and J gave up 9 bases; unmatched junction bases: 20.

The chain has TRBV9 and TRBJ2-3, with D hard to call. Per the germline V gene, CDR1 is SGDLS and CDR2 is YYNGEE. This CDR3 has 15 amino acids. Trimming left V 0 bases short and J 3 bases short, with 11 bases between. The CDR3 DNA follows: TGTGCCAGCAGCGTAGAAAGTGCTCGGACAGATACGCAGTATTTT. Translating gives CASSVESARTDTQYF.

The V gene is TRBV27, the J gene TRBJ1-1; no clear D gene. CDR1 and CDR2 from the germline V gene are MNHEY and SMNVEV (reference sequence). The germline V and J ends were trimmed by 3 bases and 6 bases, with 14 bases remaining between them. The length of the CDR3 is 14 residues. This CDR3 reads CASSFLGTGAEAFF. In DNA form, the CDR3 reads TGTGCCAGCAGTTTCCTTGGCACCGGGGCTGAAGCTTTCTTT.

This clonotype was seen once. The CDR3 nucleotides read TGCAGTGCTAGAAGTTGGCCTAGCGGGAGTGAAAGCTCCTACAATGAGCAGTTCTTC. Its protein is CSARSWPSGSESSYNEQFF. The chain recombines TRBV20-1 with TRBJ2-1; 10 bases map to TRBD2. This CDR3 has 19 amino acids. Germline V lookup: CDR1 DFQATT, CDR2 SNEGSKA (reference sequence). V lost 2 bases to trimming and J lost 0 bases; unmatched junction nucleotides: 13.